This TCR beta chain came from a study of molecular identifiers for immune sequencing clone quantification. This clonotype has just a few counts. The antigen is unknown. Isolation of naive CD8 T cells was achieved by sorting on a CD8+CD4-CCR7+CD45RA+ phenotype. Preparation of the bulk TCR libraries relied on previously described methods and listed TCR primers. One entry per CDR3 protein, called by TCRdb with MiXCR from the PCR reads. Here the sample spans more than 550,000 distinct CDR3 sequences, 25% being singletons. Germline V gene lookup returns CDR1 MNHEY and CDR2 SMNVEV (reference sequence). The junction had 1 base not matched to a gene; V was cut back by 5 bases and J by 0 bases. The CDR3 has 14 amino acids. Study observations and caveats: Spike-in Jurkat TCR RNA from a single cell reportedly registered among roughly 1.1 million naive cells. Over 98% of effector molecules, yet under 1% of naive-cell molecules, were held by clones above 20 RNA copies.

The sample taken for sequencing was naive CD8+ T cells from blood, with Jurkat cell RNA spiked in. Subset here: FACS-sorted CD8+CD4-CCR7+CD45RA+ naive T cells. The receptor comes from a human donor in good health. Some libraries in this study had Jurkat cell RNA spiked in. V usage is TRBV27 and J usage is TRBJ2-1; TRBD2 matches at 7 bases. The CDR3: CASSTSDSYNEQFF. Here the CDR3 DNA reads TGTGCCAGCAGTACTAGCGACTCCTACAATGAGCAGTTCTTC.